A single sample is the source of the 16 T cell receptor beta chains below, sequenced in a study of PD-L1 blockade in urothelial cancer. Time point specified: pretreatment peripheral blood. The protocol was immunoSEQ multiplex PCR, while the TCRdb copy is restricted to in-frame clones and leaves out a portion. The sample includes some 120,000 clones, roughly 83% seen only once; the top ten take 3.2%. Source: PBMCs, taken around atezolizumab (anti-PD-L1) treatment. Receptors were obtained from a man aged 50 to 60 with urothelial cancer.

The V gene is TRBV19, the J gene TRBJ2-2, with D possibly being TRBD1 (5 bases). The V gene's germline CDR1 is LNHDA and CDR2 SQIVND (reference sequence). There are 12 residues in the CDR3. CDR3 protein: CGIQANTGELFF. In nucleotides, the CDR3 is TGTGGAATACAGGCGAACACCGGGGAGCTGTTTTTT.

The V call is TRBV6-5, the J call TRBJ2-4; possible D gene TRBD1, 7 bases. The CDR3 sequence is 14 residues long. The V end was cut by 8 bases, the J end by 8 bases, with 19 bases between. Germline V gives CDR1 MNHEY, CDR2 SVGAGI. CDR3 in amino acids: CASRLQGGADIQYF. CDR3 bases: TGTGCCAGCCGACTCCAGGGGGGAGCGGACATTCAGTACTTC.

This clone was detected only a few times. The chain carries TRBV7-9 and TRBJ2-2; the D gene is possibly TRBD2 (6 bases). In germline, CDR1 is SEHNR, CDR2 FQNEAQ (reference sequence). Deletions cut 5 bases from V and 6 bases from J, with 16 bases between. This CDR3 region has 15 residues. The CDR3 sequence is CASSRGLASPGELFF. The DNA for the CDR3 is TGTGCCAGCAGCAGGGGCCTAGCGAGCCCCGGGGAGCTGTTTTTT. Filled out from reference TRBV7-9 and TRBJ2-2, the complete variable domain reads DTGVSQNPRHKITKRGQNVTFRCDPISEHNRLYWYRQTLGQGPEFLTYFQNEAQLEKSRLLSDRFSAERPKGSFSTLEIQRTEQGDSAMYLCASSRGLASPGELFFGEGSRLTVL.

As to this clone: Other DNA sequences in this specimen translate into the identical CDR3. The chain carries TRBV28 and TRBJ1-2; no clear D gene. The V gene lost 1 base and the J gene lost 5 bases, with 5 bases spanning the gap. The germline V gene encodes CDR1 MDHEN and CDR2 SYDVKM. CDR3 length equals 12 residues. The DNA for the CDR3 is TGTGCCAGCAGTTTATCCGGGTATGGCTACACCTTC. This codes for CASSLSGYGYTF.

This clone was found once. The chain is built from TRBV5-5 and TRBJ1-2; a possible D gene is TRBD1 (6 bases). This CDR3 contains 15 residues. Germline V gene sequence: CDR1 SGHKS, CDR2 YYEKEE (reference sequence). Trimming shortened V by 6 bases and J by 4 bases, and 19 bases separated the two germline ends. The CDR3 nucleotides read TGTGCCAGCACCGAACTCGGGACAATAACCTATGGCTACACCTTC. Translating gives CASTELGTITYGYTF.

The chain carries TRBV27 and TRBJ2-3; 13 nucleotides agree with TRBD2. Germline CDR1 is MNHEY and CDR2 is SMNVEV (reference sequence). V dropped 6 bases and J dropped 2; count of bases not matched to a gene: 8. The CDR3 length is 17 residues. CDR3 in DNA: TGTGCCAGCAGCCGGACTAGCGGGAGCCTTATCACAGATACGCAGTATTTT. This sequence encodes CASSRTSGSLITDTQYF.

J is TRBJ2-4 and V is TRBV2, with TRBD1 matching 8 bases. Trimming cost V 6 bases and J 7 bases; bases outside gene matches: 8. The CDR3 length is 14 residues. Germline CDR1 and CDR2: SNHLY and FYNNEI. CDR3 region: CASSRDRGVNIQYF. In DNA form, the CDR3 reads TGTGCCAGCAGCAGAGACAGGGGAGTGAACATTCAGTACTTC.

This sequence joins TRBV5-1 and TRBJ2-1, with TRBD1 matching 8 bases. The CDR3 extends over 17 amino acids. From germline, CDR1 is SGHRS and CDR2 YFSETQ. V was clipped by 4 bases and J by 6 bases; unmatched bases: 15. Written as DNA, the CDR3 is TGCGCCAGCAGCCCATCCACCGGACAGGGTTCTGGCAATGAGCAGTTCTTC. It encodes CASSPSTGQGSGNEQFF.

This clone appeared a single time. V usage is TRBV4-1 and J usage is TRBJ2-5, with 12 bases lining up with TRBD2. After removal of 4 bases from V and 5 bases from J, the junction contained 5 bases not matched to a gene. The germline CDR1 and CDR2 sequences are MGHRA and YSYEKL. The CDR3 has 15 amino acids. CDR3 region: CASSPGLAGQETQYF. CDR3 nucleotides: TGCGCCAGCAGCCCCGGACTAGCGGGACAGGAGACCCAGTACTTC.

DNA of the CDR3: TGTGCCAGTAGTTCTCGACTAGCGGGAGTTCGCAATGAGCAGTTCTTC. Its protein product is CASSSRLAGVRNEQFF. V and J are TRBV19 and TRBJ2-1; 12 nucleotides agree with TRBD2. The V segment lost 5 bases and the J segment 6 bases; nucleotides outside the gene matches: 8. Per germline, CDR1 LNHDA and CDR2 SQIVND (reference sequence). The CDR3 length is 16 residues.

The V call is TRBV30, the J call TRBJ2-3, with 7 nucleotides matching TRBD2. V was pared by 0 bases and J by 0 bases, with 6 bases of the junction left unmatched. This CDR3 comprises 16 residues. From germline, CDR1 is GTSNPN and CDR2 SVGIG (reference sequence). The CDR3 sequence: CAWSVMNSGSTDTQYF. CDR3 nucleotides: TGTGCCTGGAGTGTAATGAATAGCGGGAGCACAGATACGCAGTATTTT.

This clone appeared a few times. The gene calls are TRBV28 and TRBJ2-1, with TRBD2 matching 8 bases. Trimming removed 8 bases from V and 5 bases from J; junction bases left unmatched: 8. This CDR3 contains 14 residues. Germline CDR1 reads MDHEN; CDR2 reads SYDVKM. The CDR3 coding sequence is TGTGCCAGCCGGGGGGGGCCGACCCACAATGAGCAGTTCTTC. Its protein product is CASRGGPTHNEQFF.

The chain couples TRBV30 to TRBJ2-2, with TRBD2 matching 7 bases. Germline trimming cut 3 bases from V and 6 bases from J; bases unmatched to any gene: 1. Germline CDR1 is GTSNPN and CDR2 is SVGIG (reference sequence). This CDR3 contains 12 residues. Here the CDR3 DNA reads TGTGCCTGGAGCCGGGGGGCCGGGGAGCTGTTTTTT. This gives the protein CAWSRGAGELFF.

This clone showed up just a few times. The genes are TRBV2 and TRBJ1-6; 10 positions agree with TRBD1. The CDR3 has 16 amino acids. Germline-derived CDR1 and CDR2 are SNHLY and FYNNEI. With 1 base clipped from V and 6 bases from J, the junction kept 3 bases outside the gene matches. CDR3 loop: CASSEDRTGGNSPLHF. The CDR3 DNA reads TGTGCCAGCAGTGAAGACCGGACAGGGGGTAATTCACCCCTCCACTTT.

The J gene is TRBJ2-1, the V gene TRBV10-2; 7 bases are a match to TRBD2. This CDR3 has 14 residues. Germline lookup yields CDR1 WSHSY and CDR2 SAAADI. The V segment lost 6 bases and the J segment 10 bases; nucleotides outside the gene matches: 12. In DNA, the CDR3 is TGCGCCAGCAGGGAGCCCATGACGGGAGGCGAGCAGTTCTTC. Translation: CASREPMTGGEQFF.

The rearrangement joins TRBV7-9 to TRBJ2-2, with 7 bases fitting TRBD1. J was trimmed by 4 bases and V by 4 bases; bases with no gene match: 6. Germline V CDR1 and CDR2: SEHNR, FQNEAQ (reference sequence). CDR3 length equals 15 residues. The CDR3 bases are TGTGCCAGCAGCTCCACAGGGGCGGGCACCGGGGAGCTGTTTTTT. Translated, it gives CASSSTGAGTGELFF.